Reported below is one T cell receptor beta chain. The antigen it recognizes is unknown. Qualities for individual bases were not recorded, and no much larger clone is one base off. TCRbeta CDR3 regions were amplified from genomic DNA by means of the immunoSEQ Assay, a bias-controlled multiplex PCR. Turning to the authors' computational methods: Nucleated cell counts per sample were estimated from amplification of reference gene primers within the assay. To quantify the absolute abundance of each unique TCRbeta CDR3 rearrangement, sequence reads were collapsed and filtered. Productive Simpson clonality was computed per sample as the square root of Simpson's diversity index over productive rearrangements. TCRdb re-hosts the immuneACCESS table, in-frame sequences only. Its copies lack some clones; in the studies checked, an unresolved V gene accounts for under half of them, and the cause for the rest is not known. The V and J calls and the clone size are those of that table, but D and trimming were determined from the DNA. This sample comprises 190,000 or so clones, around 80% of them detected only once. The ten largest make up 2.5% to 3% of the sample.

This specimen belongs to a study of blood T cell repertoires in COVID-19 (dated by TCRdb to 2019 to 2021). Broadly, across the study: Collaborator samples came from the United States, Italy and Spain and covered acute and convalescent phases of COVID-19. Samples came from the ongoing ImmuneRACE study (first 160 participants) plus 1,254 subjects from 6 global collaborators. The sample metadata nearly always contained a de-identified subject ID, COVID-19 status, age in years and sex. The prospective study material was composed of cDNA or gDNA derived from T cells, B-cell-depleted T cells, or PBMCs. Where available, HLA class I and class II types were taken from metadata supplied by the sample provider and were not determined by assay-based typing. The dataset comprised deeply sampled blood TCRbeta repertoires from subjects exposed to, actively infected with, or recovered from COVID-19. The repertoires were released in a freely available public database intended as a resource for research on the immune response to SARS-CoV-2. The paper's findings and limits, for the study overall: The quantity of clinical and demographic metadata differed by source and by participant and was supplied without curation.

Collaborating institutions collected whole blood in K2EDTA tubes following their own protocols. Collaborator samples were shipped for TCRbeta analysis as frozen whole blood, isolated PBMCs, or DNA extracted from either sample type. The CDR3 runs 18 amino acids, cysteine and phenylalanine included. This entry keeps only the CDR3 DNA: 54 bases, framed from base 1. V is pared back by 1 base and J by 0 bases, with 18 bases lying between the germline termini. Recombination linked TRBV5-3 to TRBJ2-3; matching of 6 bases hints at TRBD1 as the D gene. TRBV5-3 is an open reading frame whose function is uncertain. The sequencing sample was made of peripheral blood. The TCR sequence derives from a woman of 80 years or more with active or convalescent COVID-19. The DNA reads as follows: TGTGCCAGAAGCTTGCGGCAGGGGCCACTTTGTAGCACAGATACGCAGTATTTT. This translates into CARSLRQGPLCSTDTQYF.